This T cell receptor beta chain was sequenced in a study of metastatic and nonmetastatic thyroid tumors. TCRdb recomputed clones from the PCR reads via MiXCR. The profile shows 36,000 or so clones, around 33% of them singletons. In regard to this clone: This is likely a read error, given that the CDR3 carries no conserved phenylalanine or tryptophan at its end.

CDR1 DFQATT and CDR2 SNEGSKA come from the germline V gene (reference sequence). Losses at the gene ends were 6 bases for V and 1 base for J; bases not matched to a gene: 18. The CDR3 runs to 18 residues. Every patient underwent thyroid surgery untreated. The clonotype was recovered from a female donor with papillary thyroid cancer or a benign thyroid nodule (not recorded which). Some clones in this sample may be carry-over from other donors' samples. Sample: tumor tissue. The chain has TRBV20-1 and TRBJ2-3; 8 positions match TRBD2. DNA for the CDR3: TGCAGTGCAACTTCCTTTGAGACTAGCGATGCCCGCACAGATACGCAGTATTTG. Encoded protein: CSATSFETSDARTDTQYL.